This T cell receptor beta chain was profiled in a study of T cell changes during pregnancy in multiple sclerosis. Germline V gives CDR1 SGHVS, CDR2 FQNEAQ. The CDR3 length is 18 residues. V lost 1 base and J lost 3; bases outside the gene matches: 7. Repertoires were generated with immunoSEQ multiplex PCR, while TCRdb's copy carries only in-frame clones and drops some. The data show 70,000 to 80,000 clones, with roughly 90% seen just once and approximately 3.3% held by the top ten. The receptor was isolated from a female donor in good health, enrolled as a control in a pregnancy study. The sequenced sample was peripheral blood, obtained after pregnancy. This rearrangement joins TRBV7-8 to TRBJ2-7, with TRBD2 identical over 15 bases. CDR3 in amino acids: CASSLGTSGGAFRYEQYF. In DNA, the CDR3 is TGTGCCAGCAGCTTAGGGACTAGCGGGGGGGCCTTTCGCTACGAGCAGTACTTC.